These 10 T cell receptor beta chains originate from one sample sequenced in a study of shared clonotypes between healthy human individuals. Naive-designated CD8 cells lacked CD45RO, were positively enriched for CCR7, and omitted terminally differentiated effector memory CD45RA+ cells. Produced via immunoSEQ multiplex PCR; TCRdb's table is partial and in-frame only. This table has hundreds of thousands of clones, roughly 98% appearing once. The sequenced sample was naive CD8+ T cells sorted from blood. These TCRs come from a man aged 30 to 45 in good health.

The sample holds a few counts of this clone. This chain connects TRBV6-5 to TRBJ2-7; 8 nucleotides align to TRBD1. J gave up 3 bases and V 7 bases, and 11 bases lay outside the gene matches. Germline lookup yields CDR1 MNHEY and CDR2 SVGAGI. CDR3 size: 15 residues. The CDR3 bases are TGTGCCAGCACTCCCTTCGGGACAGGAGGCTACGAGCAGTACTTC. Translating gives CASTPFGTGGYEQYF.

A single count supports this clone. V usage is TRBV9 and J usage is TRBJ2-7, with TRBD2 matching over 9 bases. This CDR3 is built from 16 residues. Germline trimming cut 4 bases from V and 7 bases from J; bases unmatched to any gene: 15. The V gene's germline CDR1 is SGDLS and CDR2 YYNGEE. In DNA form, the CDR3 reads TGTGCCAGCAGCCCTAGAGGTGATAGCGGGGGACTGGAGCAGTACTTC. Residues: CASSPRGDSGGLEQYF.

This chain connects TRBV10-3 to TRBJ2-1; weak D call: TRBD1 (6 bases). This CDR3 is built from 14 residues. Germline V lookup: CDR1 ENHRY, CDR2 SYGVKD. V lost 6 bases and J lost 8, with 17 bases in between. This CDR3 is CAIRDRPPNHEQFF. In DNA, the CDR3 is TGTGCCATCAGGGACAGACCCCCGAACCATGAGCAGTTCTTC.

The V and J genes are TRBV10-3 and TRBJ2-5, with 12 positions matching TRBD2. This CDR3 contains 18 residues. Trimming at V came to 0 bases and at J to 9 bases, leaving 14 bases not matched to a gene. The germline V gene has CDR1 ENHRY and CDR2 SYGVKD. CDR3 nucleotide sequence: TGTGCCATCAGTGAGTCTAAAGGACTAGCGGGATTTAGTAGGGCCCAGTACTTC. Translated: CAISESKGLAGFSRAQYF.

The chain is built from TRBV7-2 and TRBJ2-1; TRBD2 agrees at 8 bases. From germline, CDR1 is SGHTA and CDR2 FQGNSA. V dropped 7 bases and J dropped 4; count of bases not matched to a gene: 6. CDR3 length equals 14 residues. The CDR3 region is CASTILAGYNEQFF. As DNA, the CDR3 is TGTGCCAGCACAATTTTAGCGGGGTACAATGAGCAGTTCTTC. The variable domain in full, with the rest retrieved from reference TRBV7-2 and TRBJ2-1, is GAGVSQSPSNKVTEKGKDVELRCDPISGHTALYWYRQSLGQGLEFLIYFQGNSAPDKSGLPSDRFSAERTGGSVSTLTIQRTQQEDSAVYLCASTILAGYNEQFFGPGTRLTVL.

This chain uses TRBV6-1 with TRBJ2-1; the D gene is possibly TRBD1 (6 bases). Trimming removed 1 base from V and 7 bases from J, with 11 bases in between. CDR1 is MNHNS, CDR2 SASEGT, per germline. The CDR3 length is 14 residues. The CDR3 here is CASSEETGYNEQFF. The CDR3 DNA follows: TGTGCCAGCAGTGAAGAAACAGGGTATAATGAGCAGTTCTTC.

The chain has TRBV5-4 and TRBJ2-5; tentative D call: TRBD2 (5 bases). The CDR3 extends over 15 amino acids. V lost 4 bases and J 5 bases, leaving 18 bases between the germline ends. Germline-derived CDR1 and CDR2 are SGHNT and YYREEE (reference sequence). In DNA, the CDR3 is TGTGCCAGCAGCCCCGGACGTCTCGGGGTGGAGACCCAGTACTTC. Translated, it gives CASSPGRLGVETQYF.

The V call is TRBV9, the J call TRBJ2-7; TRBD1 might be the D (6 bases). This CDR3 has 15 amino acids. Trimming shortened V by 4 bases and J by 0 bases, and 14 bases separated the two germline ends. The V gene's germline CDR1 is SGDLS and CDR2 YYNGEE. The CDR3 region is CASSLDRDTSYEQYF. CDR3 nucleotide sequence: TGTGCCAGCAGCCTTGACCGGGACACCTCCTACGAGCAGTACTTC.

The chain combines TRBV27 with TRBJ2-1; 8 bases are shared with TRBD2. CDR1 and CDR2 (germline): MNHEY, SMNVEV (reference sequence). CDR3 length equals 14 residues. V dropped 5 bases and J dropped 2; count of bases not matched to a gene: 2. The CDR3 nucleotides read TGTGCCAGCAGTGTAGCGGGAACCTACAATGAGCAGTTCTTC. This translates into CASSVAGTYNEQFF.

The gene calls are TRBV7-9 and TRBJ2-5; perhaps TRBD2 as D (7 bases). Trimming removed 5 bases at V and 2 bases at J, with 21 bases between. CDR1 is SEHNR and CDR2 is FQNEAQ in the germline V gene (reference sequence). The CDR3 spans 17 residues. The CDR3: CASSPIGGAPGQETQYF. The CDR3 nucleotides are TGTGCCAGCAGCCCAATAGGGGGGGCGCCGGGGCAAGAGACCCAGTACTTC.